The clone carrying this T cell receptor beta chain was observed a few times. The antigen is not known. Based on a CD8+CD4-CCR7+CD45RA+ profile, naive CD8 T cells were sorted. TCRdb re-called the PCR reads through MiXCR, storing one row per CDR3 protein. This table holds about 320,000 distinct CDR3 sequences, 24% found once. V was shortened by 2 bases and J by 3 bases, with 7 bases between the two germline ends. This CDR3 region has 14 residues. CDR1 is KGHDR, CDR2 SFDVKD, per germline. The sample is drawn from a study of molecular identifiers for immune sequencing clone quantification. Across the whole study: Naive CD8 cell RNA, from about 20,000 or 100,000 cells, was split five ways in replicates, with four sequenced. Study-wide findings and caveats: Clones above 20 RNA copies contained over 97% of effector molecules but under 1% of naive ones. A shared barcode on identical TCR molecules could lead to underestimated sizes for highly expanded clones.

This chain joins TRBV24-1 and TRBJ2-1, with D maybe TRBD2 (5 bases). This TCR came from a human donor in good health. Some libraries in this study had Jurkat cell RNA spiked in. The sequencing sample was made of naive CD8+ T cells from blood, with Jurkat cell RNA spiked in. Regarding subset: FACS-sorted CD8+CD4-CCR7+CD45RA+ naive T cells. As DNA, the CDR3 is TGTGCCACCAGTGATTCGGACTTCTACAATGAGCAGTTCTTC. This gives the protein CATSDSDFYNEQFF.